This T cell receptor (beta chain) was captured in a study of T cell responses to AZD1222 COVID-19 vaccine. CDR3 length: 17 residues. Germline-derived CDR1 and CDR2 are LNHDA and SQIVND (reference sequence). With 5 bases clipped from V and 1 base from J, the junction kept 9 bases outside the gene matches. Note on this clone: Its antigen is not known.

TCRdb's table, derived via immunoSEQ multiplex PCR, lists solely in-frame clones and lacks some. The sample consists of 120,000 or so clones, approximately 90% of them appearing once. Overall study results and limits: Repertoires in all cases were sampled only once the peak T cell response had passed. Just 5 to 7 AZD1222 recipients tested seropositive at baseline. Elevations in Spike-specific TCR breadth and depth followed administration of two AZD1222 doses.

The material was peripheral blood, obtained on day 0 of AZD1222 vaccination. This clonotype was sampled from an adult in good health. This chain connects TRBV19 to TRBJ2-7, with 12 bases that match TRBD2. CDR3 region: CASSDGTSGLASYEQYF. CDR3 coding DNA: TGTGCCAGTAGTGATGGGACTAGCGGGTTGGCGTCCTACGAGCAGTACTTC.